This TCR beta chain came from a study of identical twins (dated by TCRdb to the mid-2010s). A note on the overall study: To test whether fetal clonotypes persist, the study used deep sequencing on TCR alpha and beta repertoires from monozygotic twins, unrelated adults of various ages, and cord blood. To rule out contamination, the twin experiments were replicated at different times with different library preparation protocols.

Library preparation used 5' RACE. The instrument was an Illumina HiSeq 2000. Template switching introduced a universal primer binding site; the final cDNA contained a unique molecular identifier, enabling accurate counting of TCR cDNA molecules. Specific primers in the conserved constant-segment region were used to synthesize first-strand cDNA for the TCR alpha and beta chains. To control for contamination, every cDNA library carried two barcodes: a SMART-Mk sample barcode plus Illumina barcodes. TruSeq adapter sequences along with Illumina sample barcodes were introduced in two successive PCR steps. Sequencing of the TCR alpha and beta cDNA libraries was done on the Illumina HiSeq platform using custom primers. As for how the authors treated the data: MiGEC processed the raw reads to extract unique molecular identifiers, while MiXCR was used to determine the CDR3 positions. For each individual, recombination models were inferred using an EM algorithm with the repgenHMM and IGoR tools. Shared clonotypes were analyzed with the tcR package in R, and sharing was normalized by the product of cloneset sizes. To study raw recombination without the effects of thymic and clonal selection, out-of-frame nonproductive sequences were analyzed. The raw public reads went through TCRdb reprocessing: fastp at Q25, MiXCR clone calling, in-frame beta chains kept. A single entry per CDR3 protein holds the most common genes and DNA from its merged rows. The V and J calls were determined by TCRdb, not by the authors. Recorded for this sample are a few hundred thousand distinct CDR3 sequences; approximately 8.8% of them occurred a single time. Over 7% of the sample comes from the top ten.

Per the germline V gene, ENHRY is the CDR1 and SYGVKD is the CDR2. There are 12 amino acids in the CDR3, from cysteine to phenylalanine inclusive. Only the CDR3 part of the read is kept: 36 bases, read in frame from the first base. Ends trimmed: V by 4 bases, J by 8 bases; bases unmatched to a gene: 3. This clonotype was observed many times. Its binding antigen is unknown. No base quality information exists; no much larger clone differs at one position. Points the paper makes about the study in general: Invariant T cells such as MAIT and iNKT could partly confound zero-insertion analyses, though diverse VJ usage argued against this for most clonotypes. In monozygotic twins, out-of-frame TCR alpha sharing was systematically underestimated by recombination models, although the models agreed with sharing between unrelated individuals. Compared with coincidental sharing between unrelated individuals, an excess of low generation-probability sequences was observed among out-of-frame TCR alpha sequences shared between twins. Fewer insertions were carried by abundant cord blood beta clonotypes, a similar but weaker trend appeared in young adult naive repertoires, and no such trend appeared in memory repertoires. Because the same donors could not be followed over many years, the conclusions relied on cross-sectional statistical analysis. In beta out-of-frame sequences, excess twin sharing was weaker, because having fewer shared sequences lowered the signal-to-noise ratio.

Every donor was a healthy Caucasian. The researchers also sequenced three unrelated adults who were not twins: a male aged 18 to 30, a male aged 50 to 60, and a female aged 50 to 60. Using Miltenyi CD45RO+ enrichment and human naive T-cell isolation kits, memory (CD45RO+) and naive T cells were isolated from PBMC. The chain is made from TRBV10-3 and TRBJ1-1; 8 central bases correspond to TRBD1. The receptor's source is a woman in her forties or fifties in good health. Specimen: naive T cells sorted from blood. Explained via the paper, the cell subset or site label denotes: cells isolated with a human naive T-cell isolation kit. The CDR3 corresponds to CAISGGTGEAFF. Here is the DNA: TGTGCCATCAGTGGGGGGACAGGCGAAGCTTTCTTT.